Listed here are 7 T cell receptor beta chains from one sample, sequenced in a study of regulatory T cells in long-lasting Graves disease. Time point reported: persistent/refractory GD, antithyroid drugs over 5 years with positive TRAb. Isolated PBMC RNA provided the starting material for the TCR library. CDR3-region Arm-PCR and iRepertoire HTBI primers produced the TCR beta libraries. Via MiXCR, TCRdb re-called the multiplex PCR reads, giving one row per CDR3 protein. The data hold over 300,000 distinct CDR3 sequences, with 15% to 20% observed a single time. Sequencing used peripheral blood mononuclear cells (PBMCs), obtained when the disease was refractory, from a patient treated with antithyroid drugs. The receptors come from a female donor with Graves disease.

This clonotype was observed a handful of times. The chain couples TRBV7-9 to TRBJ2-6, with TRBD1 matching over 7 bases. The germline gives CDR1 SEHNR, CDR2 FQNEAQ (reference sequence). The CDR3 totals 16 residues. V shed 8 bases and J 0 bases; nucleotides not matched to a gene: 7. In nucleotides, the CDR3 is TGTGCCAGCTCGGGACAGCTCAACTCTGGGGCCAACGTCCTGACTTTC. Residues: CASSGQLNSGANVLTF. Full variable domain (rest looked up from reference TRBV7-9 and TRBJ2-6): DTGVSQNPRHKITKRGQNVTFRCDPISEHNRLYWYRQTLGQGPEFLTYFQNEAQLEKSRLLSDRFSAERPKGSFSTLEIQRTEQGDSAMYLCASSGQLNSGANVLTFGAGSRLTVL.

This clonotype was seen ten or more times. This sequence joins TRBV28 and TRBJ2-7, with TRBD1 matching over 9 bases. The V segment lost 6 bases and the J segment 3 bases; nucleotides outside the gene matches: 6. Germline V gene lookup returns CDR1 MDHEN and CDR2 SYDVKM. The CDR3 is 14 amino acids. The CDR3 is CASRPDRGSYEQYF. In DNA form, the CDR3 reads TGTGCCAGCAGGCCTGACAGGGGGAGCTACGAGCAGTACTTC.

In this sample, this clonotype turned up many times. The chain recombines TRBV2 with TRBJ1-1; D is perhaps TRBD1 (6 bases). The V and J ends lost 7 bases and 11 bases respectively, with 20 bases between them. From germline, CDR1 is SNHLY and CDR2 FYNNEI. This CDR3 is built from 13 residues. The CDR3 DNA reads TGTGCCAGCACCGCTAGTATCGGGGGCCAGGCTTTCTTT. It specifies CASTASIGGQAFF.

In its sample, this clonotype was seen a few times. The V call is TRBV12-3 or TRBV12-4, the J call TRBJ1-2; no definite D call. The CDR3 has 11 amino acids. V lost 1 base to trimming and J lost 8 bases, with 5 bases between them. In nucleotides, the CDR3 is TGTGCCAGCAGTTTAGGCATAGGCTACACCTTC. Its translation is CASSLGIGYTF.

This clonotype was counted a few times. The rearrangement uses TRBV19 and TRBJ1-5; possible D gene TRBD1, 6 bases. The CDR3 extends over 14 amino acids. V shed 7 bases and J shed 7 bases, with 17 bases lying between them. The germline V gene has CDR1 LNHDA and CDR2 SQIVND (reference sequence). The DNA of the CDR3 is TGTGCCAGTACTCAGAGGGGGGGGTACCAGCCCCAGCATTTT. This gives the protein CASTQRGGYQPQHF.

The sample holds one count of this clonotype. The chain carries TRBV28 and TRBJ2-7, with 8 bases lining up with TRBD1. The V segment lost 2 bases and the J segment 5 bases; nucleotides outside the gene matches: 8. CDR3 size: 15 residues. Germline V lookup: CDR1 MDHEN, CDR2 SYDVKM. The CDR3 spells CASSLPGTGPHEQYF. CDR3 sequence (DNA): TGTGCCAGCAGTTTACCCGGGACAGGCCCCCACGAGCAGTACTTC.

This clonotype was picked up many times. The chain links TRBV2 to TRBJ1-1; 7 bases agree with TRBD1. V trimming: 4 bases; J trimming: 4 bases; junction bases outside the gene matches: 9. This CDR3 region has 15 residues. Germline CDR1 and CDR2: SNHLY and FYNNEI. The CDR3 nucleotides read TGTGCCAGCAGTGCCCAAATCGCAGGGGGCACTGAAGCTTTCTTT. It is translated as CASSAQIAGGTEAFF.